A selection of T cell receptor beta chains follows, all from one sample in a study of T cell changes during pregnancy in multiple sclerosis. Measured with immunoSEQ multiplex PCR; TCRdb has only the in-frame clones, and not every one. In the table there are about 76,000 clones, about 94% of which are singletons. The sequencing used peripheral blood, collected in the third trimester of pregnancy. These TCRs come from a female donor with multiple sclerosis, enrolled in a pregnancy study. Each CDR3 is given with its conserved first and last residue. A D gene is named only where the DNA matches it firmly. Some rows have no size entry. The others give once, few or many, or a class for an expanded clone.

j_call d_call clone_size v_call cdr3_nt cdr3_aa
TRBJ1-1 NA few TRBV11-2 TGTGCCAGCAGCGTACAGGAGGAAGCTTTCTTT CASSVQEEAFF
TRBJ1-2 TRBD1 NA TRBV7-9 TGTGCCAGCAGCTGGCCAGGGGGATATGGCTACACCTTC CASSWPGGYGYTF
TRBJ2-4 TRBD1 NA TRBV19 TGTGCCAGTAGTAAGGACAGGACCCTAGCCAAAAACATTCAGTACTTC CASSKDRTLAKNIQYF
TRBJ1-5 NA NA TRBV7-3 TGTGCCAGCAGCCAGTCCGGGGGGAATCAGCCCCAGCATTTT CASSQSGGNQPQHF
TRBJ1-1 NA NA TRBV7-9 TGTGCCAGCAGCTTGTATACGGGCACTGAAGCTTTCTTT CASSLYTGTEAFF
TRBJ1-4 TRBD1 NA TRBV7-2 TGTGCCAGCAGCTTAGGGACAGGGGGCCCTGAAAAACTGTTTTTT CASSLGTGGPEKLFF
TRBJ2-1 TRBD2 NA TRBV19 TGTGCCAGTAGTACTACTCCGGGACTAGAGATCCTAGGTGAGCAGTTCTTC CASSTTPGLEILGEQFF
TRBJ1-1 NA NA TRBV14 TGTGCCAGCAGCCGAAACAGGAACACTGAAGCTTTCTTT CASSRNRNTEAFF
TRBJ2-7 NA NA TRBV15 TGTGCCACCAGCAGAGATACCGGGGACGAGCAGTACTTC CATSRDTGDEQYF
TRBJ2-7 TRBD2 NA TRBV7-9 TGTGCCAGCAGCTTAGGGGGCGTAGCGGGGGCCCCCTACGAGCAGTACTTC CASSLGGVAGAPYEQYF
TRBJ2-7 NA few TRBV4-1 TGCGCCAGCAGCCAAGTTTTGACAGTTGCTTACGAGCAGTACTTC CASSQVLTVAYEQYF
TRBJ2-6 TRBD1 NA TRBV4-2 TGTGCCAGCAGCCCTGCCGGGACAGGAGGTGGGGCCAACGTCCTGACTTTC CASSPAGTGGGANVLTF
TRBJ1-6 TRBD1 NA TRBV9 TGTGCCAGCAGCGAGGCCCCAGGGGGCAAGGGTTCACCCCTCCACTTT CASSEAPGGKGSPLHF
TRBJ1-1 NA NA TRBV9 TGTGCCAGCAGCCCTCACGGGGGCACTGAAGCTTTCTTT CASSPHGGTEAFF
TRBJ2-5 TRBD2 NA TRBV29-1 TGCAGCGTTGGCGGGGGGCCCAGGGAGACCCAGTACTTC CSVGGGPRETQYF
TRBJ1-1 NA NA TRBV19 TGTGCCAGTAGTTCCTTAGGGGCGGCGAACACTGAAGCTTTCTTT CASSSLGAANTEAFF
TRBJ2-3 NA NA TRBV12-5 TGTGCTAGTGGTTTGGTGGGTCCAGGGACAGATACGCAGTATTTT CASGLVGPGTDTQYF
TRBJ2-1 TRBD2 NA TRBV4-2 TGTGCCAGCAGCCAAGATCCCGGGACTAATTACAATGAGCAGTTCTTC CASSQDPGTNYNEQFF
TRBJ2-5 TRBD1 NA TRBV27 TGTGCCAGCAACCCCGGCGGTGGGACAGGGGTTTGGGAGACCCAGTACTTC CASNPGGGTGVWETQYF
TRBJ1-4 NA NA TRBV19 TGTGCCAGTAGTATAGGTCGTGAAAAACTGTTTTTT CASSIGREKLFF
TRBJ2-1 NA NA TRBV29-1 TGCAGCGTCGCACAGGCGCCGCCTTACAATGAGCAGTTCTTC CSVAQAPPYNEQFF
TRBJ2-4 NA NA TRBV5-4 TGTGCCAGCAGCTCAGGGGAGGGCAAAAACATTCAGTACTTC CASSSGEGKNIQYF
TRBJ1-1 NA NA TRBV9 TGTGCCAGCAGCGTCCGGGGATGGACTGAAGCTTTCTTT CASSVRGWTEAFF
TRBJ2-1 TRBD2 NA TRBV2 TGTGCCAGCAGGGGACTAGCGGGGGGACCTTACAATGAGCAGTTCTTC CASRGLAGGPYNEQFF
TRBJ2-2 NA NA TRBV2 TGTGCCAGCAGTGAGCAGACGGGAACCGGGGAGCTGTTTTTT CASSEQTGTGELFF
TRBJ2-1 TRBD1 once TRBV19 TGTGCCAGTAGTACCACAGGGGGCACCGCATACGGTGAGCAGTTCTTC CASSTTGGTAYGEQFF
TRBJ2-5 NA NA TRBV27 TGTGCCAGCAGTTTGAAGAGCAGGATTGGGGAGACCCAGTACTTC CASSLKSRIGETQYF
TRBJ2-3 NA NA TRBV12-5 TGTGCTAGTGGTTCACAGGGAGCTGAGTATTTT CASGSQGAEYF
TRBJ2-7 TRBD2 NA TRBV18 TGTGCCAGCTCACGGGCGGGAGGATCCTACGAGCAGTACTTC CASSRAGGSYEQYF
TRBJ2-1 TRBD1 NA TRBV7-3 TGTGCCAGCAGCCCAGGGACAGGGAATGGTGAGCAGTTCTTC CASSPGTGNGEQFF
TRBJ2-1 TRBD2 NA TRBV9 TGTGCCAGCAGCGTCACTAGCGGGGACCTTGAGCAGTTCTTC CASSVTSGDLEQFF
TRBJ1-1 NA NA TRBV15 TGTGCCACCAGCAGAGCAGGTTGGGGGGGAGCCACTGAAGCTTTCTTT CATSRAGWGGATEAFF
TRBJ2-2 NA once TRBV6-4 TGTGCCAGCAGTGAGGTCCTCGGGGGGCTCGGCGGGGAGCTGTTTTTT CASSEVLGGLGGELFF
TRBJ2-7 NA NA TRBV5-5 TGTGCCAGCAGCTTCGCGCCCGGCGGGTCCTACGAGCAGTACTTC CASSFAPGGSYEQYF
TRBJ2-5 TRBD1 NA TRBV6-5 TGTGCCAGCAGTTACTCCGGGACAGGGCAAGAGACCCAGTACTTC CASSYSGTGQETQYF
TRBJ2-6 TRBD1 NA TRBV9 TGTGCCAGCAGCCAGTCACGGACAGGGCAGGGCTCTGGGGCCAACGTCCTGACTTTC CASSQSRTGQGSGANVLTF
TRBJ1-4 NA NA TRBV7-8 TGTGCCAGCAGCGCGCGTCTCAAAGGCCGGCTAGCAACTAATGAAAAACTGTTTTTT CASSARLKGRLATNEKLFF
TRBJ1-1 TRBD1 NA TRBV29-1 TGCAGCGTTAGGACCAGGGGGCGCAGCGACACTGAAGCTTTCTTT CSVRTRGRSDTEAFF
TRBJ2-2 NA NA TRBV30 TGTGCCTGGAGTGGACTTACCGGGGAGCTGTTTTTT CAWSGLTGELFF
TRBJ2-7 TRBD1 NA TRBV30 TGTGCCTGGAGATCGGACAGGGGGGCCTACGAGCAGTACTTC CAWRSDRGAYEQYF
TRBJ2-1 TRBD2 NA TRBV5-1 TGCGCCAGCAGCTTGTCCGCGGTAGCGGGGCGAAATGAGCAGTTCTTC CASSLSAVAGRNEQFF
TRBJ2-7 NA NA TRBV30 TGTGCCTGGAGTGTCGGCGAGCAGTACTTC CAWSVGEQYF
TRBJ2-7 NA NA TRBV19 TGTGCCAGTAGTATGGGAGGATTCTCCTACGAGCAGTACTTC CASSMGGFSYEQYF
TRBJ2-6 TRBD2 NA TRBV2 TGTGCCAGCAGTGATACGGGGGGGTTTGGGGCCAACGTCCTGACTTTC CASSDTGGFGANVLTF
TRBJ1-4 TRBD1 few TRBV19 TGTGCCAGTAGTATCGGGACAGCACGGGAAAAACTGTTTTTT CASSIGTAREKLFF
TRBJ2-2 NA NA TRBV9 TGTGCCAGCAGCGTAGGAGTCCTAGCTGGAACCGGGGAGCTGTTTTTT CASSVGVLAGTGELFF
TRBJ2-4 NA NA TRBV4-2 TGTGCCAGCAGCGTGAGCGGAACCGGTGTGGACATTCAGTACTTC CASSVSGTGVDIQYF
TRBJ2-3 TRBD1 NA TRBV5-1 TGCGCCAGCACCCAAAGACAGGGAACAGATACGCAGTATTTT CASTQRQGTDTQYF
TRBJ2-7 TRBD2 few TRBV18 TGTGCCAGCTCACCAAGTCGTGCGGGGAGGGGCGAGCAGTACTTC CASSPSRAGRGEQYF
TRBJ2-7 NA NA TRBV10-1 TGCGCCAGCAGTGGCCGGGAGCAGTACTTC CASSGREQYF
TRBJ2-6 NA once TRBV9 TGTGCCAGCAGCGTTGCAGGCTCTGGGGCCAACGTCCTGACTTTC CASSVAGSGANVLTF
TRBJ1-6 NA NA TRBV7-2 TGTGCCAGCAGCTTAGCATGGCAGGTTCTCCACTTT CASSLAWQVLHF
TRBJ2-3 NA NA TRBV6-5 TGTGCCAGCAGTTTCCAAAGACCCGCGGAGGATACGCAGTATTTT CASSFQRPAEDTQYF
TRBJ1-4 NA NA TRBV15 TGTGCCACCAGCAGCCTTAGGTCAGGGGCCTATGAAAAACTGTTTTTT CATSSLRSGAYEKLFF
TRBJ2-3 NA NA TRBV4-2 TGTGCCAGCAGCCAAGATGACAGGTGGGGCACAGATACGCAGTATTTT CASSQDDRWGTDTQYF
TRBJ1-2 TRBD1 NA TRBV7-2 TGTGCCAGCAGCTTAGCAGCTTCTCCAGGGGGTGGCTACACCTTC CASSLAASPGGGYTF
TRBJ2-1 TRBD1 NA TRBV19 TGTGCCAGTAGAGTCAGTGAGGGACAGTTCAATGAGCAGTTCTTC CASRVSEGQFNEQFF